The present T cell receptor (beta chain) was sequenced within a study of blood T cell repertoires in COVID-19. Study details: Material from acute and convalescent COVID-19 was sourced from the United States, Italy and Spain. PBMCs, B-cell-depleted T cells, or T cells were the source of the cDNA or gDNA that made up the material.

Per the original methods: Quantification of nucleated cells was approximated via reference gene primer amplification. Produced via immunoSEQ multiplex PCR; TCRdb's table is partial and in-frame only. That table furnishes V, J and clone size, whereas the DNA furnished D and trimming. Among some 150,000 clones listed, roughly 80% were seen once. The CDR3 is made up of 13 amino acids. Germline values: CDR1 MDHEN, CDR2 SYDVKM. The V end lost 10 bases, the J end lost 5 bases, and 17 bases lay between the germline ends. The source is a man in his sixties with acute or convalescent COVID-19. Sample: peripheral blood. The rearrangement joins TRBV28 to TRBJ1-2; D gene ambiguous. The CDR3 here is CATKLGGPYGYTF. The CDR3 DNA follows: TGTGCCACTAAACTTGGAGGGCCGTATGGCTACACCTTC.